Presented here are 27 T cell receptor beta chains from one specimen sequenced in a study of shared clonotypes between healthy human individuals. Repertoires were generated with immunoSEQ multiplex PCR, while TCRdb's copy carries only in-frame clones and drops some. The table lists roughly 2.6 million clones, roughly nine tenths of them singletons. Sequences were obtained from naive CD4+ T cells sorted from blood. Regarding subset: CD45RA+ positively selected. The receptors stem from a man younger than 35 in good health.

J is TRBJ1-4 and V is TRBV19; D remains ambiguous. The CDR3 has 14 amino acids. The V gene's germline CDR1 is LNHDA and CDR2 SQIVND (reference sequence). With 5 bases removed from V and 7 bases from J, the gap between germline ends came to 14 bases. The CDR3 DNA sequence: TGTGCCAGTAGTGCCCCTGGGATCGGTGAAAAACTGTTTTTT. Its protein product is CASSAPGIGEKLFF.

The CDR3 nucleotides are TGTGCCAGTAGTAGAGACCTTTTCTACGAGCAGTACTTC. It is translated as CASSRDLFYEQYF. The J gene is TRBJ2-7, the V gene TRBV19; no clear D. Germline values: CDR1 LNHDA, CDR2 SQIVND (reference sequence). The length of the CDR3 is 13 residues. The ends were cut back, 4 bases at V and 3 bases at J, with 10 bases in the middle.

The rearrangement links TRBV11-2 to TRBJ2-5; the D gene is possibly TRBD1 (6 bases). The J call may not be correct, given that the DNA end is closer to TRBJ2-7. The CDR3 extends over 16 amino acids. Germline V gene data show CDR1 as SGHAT and CDR2 as FQNNGV. In nucleotides, the CDR3 is TGTGCCAGCAGCTTATCACCGGGACAAGGATCGTACGAGCAGTACTTC. It is translated as CASSLSPGQGSYEQYF.

About this clone: Other nucleotide sequences in the sample specify the same CDR3. The V gene is TRBV5-1, the J gene TRBJ2-5; D may be TRBD1 (5 bases). Germline CDR1 reads SGHRS; CDR2 reads YFSETQ. V shed 0 bases and J shed 1 base, with 7 bases lying between them. CDR3 length equals 14 residues. DNA for the CDR3: TGCGCCAGCAGCTTGGTTGGGGCCCAAGAGACCCAGTACTTC. This translates into CASSLVGAQETQYF.

V usage is TRBV7-9 and J usage is TRBJ1-1; perhaps TRBD1 as D (6 bases). Trimming stripped 8 bases from V and 3 bases from J, with 13 bases between. CDR3 length equals 13 residues. Germline V lookup: CDR1 SEHNR, CDR2 FQNEAQ (reference sequence). CDR3 bases: TGTGCCAGCTCCTTTCGGGGGCACACTGAAGCTTTCTTT. It translates to CASSFRGHTEAFF.

The chain joins TRBV7-6 to TRBJ2-1, with D hard to call. From germline, CDR1 is SGHVS and CDR2 FNYEAQ. V shed 4 bases and J shed 7 bases, with 11 bases lying between them. The length of the CDR3 is 13 residues. This chain's CDR3 is CASSSTDINEQFF. Written as DNA, the CDR3 is TGTGCCAGCAGCTCCACCGATATAAATGAGCAGTTCTTC.

This clone appeared a single time. The J gene is TRBJ2-2, the V gene TRBV5-3; 15 bases map to TRBD2. TRBV5-3 qualifies as an ORF whose function is uncertain. Trimming cost V 4 bases and J 5 bases; bases outside gene matches: 3. The CDR3 has 16 residues. The CDR3 loop is CARSLGTSGRTGELFF. CDR3 coding DNA: TGTGCCAGAAGCCTTGGGACTAGCGGGAGGACCGGGGAGCTGTTTTTT.

The chain couples TRBV7-8 to TRBJ1-5; TRBD1 might be the D (5 bases). The CDR3 has 13 amino acids. Germline values: CDR1 SGHVS, CDR2 FQNEAQ. Trimming took 5 bases from V and 5 from J, leaving 10 bases between them. The DNA of the CDR3 is TGTGCCAGCAGCCGTACCAGGGATCAGCCCCAGCATTTT. As protein: CASSRTRDQPQHF.

The rearrangement uses TRBV7-3 and TRBJ2-5; 8 bases match TRBD2. The germline V gene encodes CDR1 SGHTA and CDR2 FQGTGA. This CDR3 is 14 amino acids long. Trimming took 6 bases from V and 2 from J; bases not matched to a gene: 5. The CDR3, as DNA: TGTGCCAGCAGTTTAGCGGGAAATCAAGAGACCCAGTACTTC. As protein: CASSLAGNQETQYF.

In this sample, this clone turned up once. The chain has TRBV28 and TRBJ2-3, with 9 bases lining up with TRBD1. The germline gives CDR1 MDHEN, CDR2 SYDVKM. V lost 1 base, J lost 13 bases, and 3 bases stayed unmatched. The CDR3 covers 12 residues. As DNA, the CDR3 is TGTGCCAGCAGTTTATCCGACAGGGGGAAGTATTTT. Translating gives CASSLSDRGKYF.

V usage is TRBV2 and J usage is TRBJ1-5, with TRBD1 identical over 8 bases. With 3 bases clipped from V and 0 bases from J, the junction kept 4 bases outside the gene matches. The V gene's germline CDR1 is SNHLY and CDR2 FYNNEI. CDR3 length: 16 residues. The CDR3 sequence is CASSEVDRGSNQPQHF. The CDR3 DNA sequence: TGTGCCAGCAGTGAGGTCGACAGGGGTAGCAATCAGCCCCAGCATTTT.

The J gene is TRBJ1-2, the V gene TRBV4-3; possible D gene TRBD1, 5 bases. With 0 bases removed from V and 4 bases from J, the gap between germline ends came to 12 bases. The germline V gene has CDR1 LGHNA and CDR2 YSLEER. This CDR3 is built from 15 residues. DNA of the CDR3: TGCGCCAGCAGCCAAGAGCGGGGCAGCCTCTATGGCTACACCTTC. Translation: CASSQERGSLYGYTF.

This clone was observed once. This chain's CDR3 is CAWAKRTRTGRNEQFF. As DNA, the CDR3 is TGTGCCTGGGCGAAGCGGACTCGAACGGGTCGCAATGAGCAGTTCTTC. The rearrangement links TRBV30 to TRBJ2-1, with D maybe TRBD2 (5 bases). The V gene lost 5 bases and the J gene lost 6 bases, with 23 bases spanning the gap. Germline V gene sequence: CDR1 GTSNPN, CDR2 SVGIG (reference sequence). There are 16 residues in the CDR3.

The chain links TRBV7-2 to TRBJ1-4, with a tentative D call TRBD1 (5 bases). Trimming left V 11 bases short and J 8 bases short, with 12 bases between. Germline CDR1 reads SGHTA; CDR2 reads FQGNSA. This CDR3 has 11 residues. The CDR3 spells CALRRGEKLFF. Here the CDR3 DNA reads TGTGCCCTGCGCCGGGGGGAAAAACTGTTTTTT.

V usage is TRBV5-4 and J usage is TRBJ1-2; D is undetermined. Germline V gene data show CDR1 as SGHNT and CDR2 as YYREEE (reference sequence). The CDR3 sequence is 16 residues long. Deletions cut 0 bases from V and 0 bases from J, with 12 bases between. The CDR3 DNA follows: TGTGCCAGCAGCTTGGTTTCCGGGCTACCTAACTATGGCTACACCTTC. Amino acid sequence: CASSLVSGLPNYGYTF.

The rearrangement links TRBV28 to TRBJ1-4; maybe TRBD1 (5 bases). The germline CDR1 and CDR2 sequences are MDHEN and SYDVKM. With 2 bases removed from V and 7 bases from J, the gap between germline ends came to 8 bases. The CDR3 spans 13 residues. CDR3: CASSLIRGEKLFF. CDR3 nucleotide sequence: TGTGCCAGCAGTTTAATAAGGGGTGAAAAACTGTTTTTT.

V usage is TRBV7-8 and J usage is TRBJ2-5; 8 nucleotides align to TRBD1. Germline V gene sequence: CDR1 SGHVS, CDR2 FQNEAQ. This CDR3 comprises 14 residues. The junction had 10 bases not matched to a gene; V was cut back by 10 bases and J by 3 bases. The CDR3 nucleotides read TGTGCCATTACTTCGACAGGGGCCGAAGAGACCCAGTACTTC. Protein product: CAITSTGAEETQYF.

This clone was seen a single time. The CDR3 DNA reads TGTGCCAGCAGCTTTTTCGGGACAGGGACTTATGGCTACACCTTC. The encoded protein is CASSFFGTGTYGYTF. The V gene is TRBV11-2, the J gene TRBJ1-2, with TRBD1 matching 9 bases. The CDR3 is 15 amino acids. The ends lost 3 bases at V and 5 bases at J; junction bases unmatched: 7. Germline CDR1 and CDR2: SGHAT and FQNNGV.

The rearrangement links TRBV19 to TRBJ1-1; possible D gene TRBD1, 6 bases. CDR3 length: 15 amino acids. Germline lookup yields CDR1 LNHDA and CDR2 SQIVND (reference sequence). The ends were cut back, 3 bases at V and 3 bases at J, with 14 bases in the middle. CDR3 amino acids: CASSMGRAGDTEAFF. CDR3 nucleotide sequence: TGTGCCAGTAGTATGGGCCGGGCAGGGGACACTGAAGCTTTCTTT.

The gene calls are TRBV11-2 and TRBJ2-7; TRBD2 aligns across 8 bases. The length of the CDR3 is 17 residues. Germline values: CDR1 SGHAT, CDR2 FQNNGV. The V and J ends lost 4 bases and 3 bases, in that order; junction bases with no gene match: 14. The chain's CDR3 is CASSSLSGKREIYEQYF. DNA for the CDR3: TGTGCCAGCAGCTCGTTATCGGGGAAGCGGGAGATCTACGAGCAGTACTTC.

The V call is TRBV6-5, the J call TRBJ2-7; TRBD1 or TRBD2 may be the D gene (7 bases each). This CDR3 contains 16 residues. The V gene lost 0 bases and the J gene lost 2 bases, with 14 bases spanning the gap. CDR1 and CDR2 (germline): MNHEY, SVGAGI. Here the CDR3 reads CASSYSKAGGAYEQYF. The CDR3 nucleotides are TGTGCCAGCAGTTACTCGAAAGCAGGGGGGGCCTACGAGCAGTACTTC.

V gene TRBV6-5 combines with J gene TRBJ1-1, with 7 positions matching TRBD1. The J segment lost 8 bases and the V segment lost 5 bases, leaving 5 bases of the junction unmatched. This CDR3 is built from 12 residues. Germline V gives CDR1 MNHEY, CDR2 SVGAGI. As DNA, the CDR3 is TGTGCCAGCAGTAGCGGGACAGTAGAAGCTTTCTTT. This codes for CASSSGTVEAFF.

V is TRBV27 and J is TRBJ2-5, with TRBD2 identical over 14 bases. The trim removed 4 bases at V and 6 bases at J, leaving 4 bases unmatched. Germline V gene data show CDR1 as MNHEY and CDR2 as SMNVEV (reference sequence). The CDR3 has 15 amino acids. The chain's CDR3 is CASSWGLAGEQTQYF. CDR3 nucleotides: TGTGCCAGCAGTTGGGGACTAGCGGGAGAACAGACCCAGTACTTC.

The chain has TRBV6-6 and TRBJ2-2; 8 bases are a match to TRBD1. CDR1 is MNHNY and CDR2 is SVGAGI in the germline V gene (reference sequence). The CDR3 loop spans 15 amino acids. The V segment lost 2 bases and the J segment 7 bases; nucleotides outside the gene matches: 6. The CDR3 protein is CASSYLRQGNGELFF. The CDR3, as DNA: TGTGCCAGCAGTTACCTCCGACAGGGGAACGGGGAGCTGTTTTTT.

Turning to this clone: The same CDR3 can be traced to other DNA sequences in this sample. V is TRBV7-2 and J is TRBJ1-2, with 7 positions matching TRBD1. Looked up from germline, CDR1 is SGHTA and CDR2 is FQGNSA. The CDR3 is 14 amino acids. V gave up 1 base and J gave up 5 bases; unmatched junction bases: 4. The DNA for the CDR3 is TGTGCCAGCAGCTTAGTCCCAGGGGGATATGGCTACACCTTC. As protein: CASSLVPGGYGYTF.

With respect to this clone: Germline is not matched at one junction end, which may reflect a read error. V gene TRBV7-7 combines with J gene TRBJ2-2; 7 bases are shared with TRBD2. CDR3 length: 16 amino acids. Germline CDR1 SSHAT, CDR2 FNYEAQ (reference sequence). The CDR3 nucleotides read TGTGCTAGCAGCTCAGTGGGAGGGCCAAAAACCGGGGAGCTGTTTTTT. Translation: CASSSVGGPKTGELFF.

This clone was seen a handful of times. The chain is built from TRBV4-1 and TRBJ1-6; 7 nucleotides align to TRBD1. V dropped 2 bases and J dropped 9; count of bases not matched to a gene: 10. CDR3 length: 16 residues. Germline loops: CDR1 MGHRA, CDR2 YSYEKL. DNA for the CDR3: TGCGCCAGCAGCCAAACCGCGGGACAGTCTCTTTCACCCCTCCACTTT. It encodes CASSQTAGQSLSPLHF.